This T cell receptor (beta chain) emerged from a study of T cell changes during pregnancy in multiple sclerosis. The data were produced by immunoSEQ multiplex PCR, yet TCRdb's version contains in-frame clones alone and is incomplete. Found here are 38,000 or so clones, more than 90% of them singletons; the top ten hold 13%. From germline, CDR1 is MNHEY and CDR2 SMNVEV (reference sequence). CDR3 length: 16 amino acids. V was pared by 4 bases and J by 6 bases, with 18 bases between. The V and J genes are TRBV27 and TRBJ1-4; D gene unclear. Sequencing used CD8+ T cells from peripheral blood mononuclear cells, obtained in the first trimester of pregnancy. The clonotype was recovered from a female donor with multiple sclerosis, enrolled in a pregnancy study. The CDR3 protein is CASSSLNRGGDEKLFF. As DNA, the CDR3 is TGTGCCAGCAGTTCCCTAAATCGGGGTGGCGATGAAAAACTGTTTTTT.